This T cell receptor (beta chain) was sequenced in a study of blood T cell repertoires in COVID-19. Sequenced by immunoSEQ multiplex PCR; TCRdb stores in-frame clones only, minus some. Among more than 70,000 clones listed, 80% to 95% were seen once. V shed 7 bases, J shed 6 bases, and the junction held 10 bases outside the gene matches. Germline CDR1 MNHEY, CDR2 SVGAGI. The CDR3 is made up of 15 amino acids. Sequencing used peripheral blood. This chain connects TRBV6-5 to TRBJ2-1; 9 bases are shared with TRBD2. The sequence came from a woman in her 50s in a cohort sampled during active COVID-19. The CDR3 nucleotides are TGTGCCAGCACCGAACAAGGACTAGCGACCAATGAGCAGTTCTTC. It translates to CASTEQGLATNEQFF.